The clone carrying this TCR beta chain occurred once. Its antigen remains unidentified. Each sample had at least 7 million PBMCs isolated. The sample comes from a study of blood T cells in healthy people across ages. CDR3 length: 18 residues. From germline, CDR1 is DFQATT and CDR2 SNEGSKA (reference sequence). Notes on the study in general: Investigators viewed diversity estimates from one million T cells as underestimates, the study reported.

Together with a sample-barcoded 5' primer, a J-beta primer mix was included in a second PCR lasting roughly 6 to 12 cycles. Every cDNA molecule bore a tag from a template-switch adaptor containing 12 random nucleotides. TCRdb fed the 5' RACE reads into MiXCR, producing one record per CDR3 protein. The sample holds about 780,000 distinct CDR3 sequences, around 45% seen once. The rearrangement uses TRBV20-1 and TRBJ2-1; 13 positions match TRBD2. TRBJ2-7 explains the end of the DNA better; the J call may be wrong. The clonotype comes from a man aged 80 or over in good health. Sequenced input: blood. The CDR3 spells CSAQSPGLAGTAYNEQYF. As DNA, the CDR3 is TGCAGTGCTCAGAGCCCGGGACTAGCGGGAACCGCCTACAATGAGCAGTACTTC.